This T cell receptor (beta chain) is drawn from a study of blood T cell repertoires in COVID-19. Study-level information: Researchers got acute and convalescent COVID-19 samples from the United States, Italy and Spain. Sample material is recorded as cDNA or gDNA derived from T cells, B-cell-depleted T cells, or PBMCs.

Clones were sequenced by immunoSEQ multiplex PCR, and TCRdb holds only the in-frame ones, with some missing. Of hundreds of thousands of clones in the sample, roughly 88% were seen once. In germline, CDR1 is SGHKS, CDR2 YYEKEE (reference sequence). This CDR3 spans 15 amino acids. V was trimmed by 0 bases and J by 2 bases, leaving 11 bases between them. Grouping used clinical history reported by participants in a survey and questionnaire. This clonotype was sampled from a woman in her thirties who had recovered from COVID-19. The sequencing sample was made of PBMCs or T cells enriched from blood (not recorded which). The chain carries TRBV5-5 and TRBJ2-5; D might be TRBD2 (6 bases). CDR3 sequence: CASSLGLVGQETQYF. The CDR3 DNA is TGTGCCAGCAGCTTGGGACTAGTGGGACAAGAGACCCAGTACTTC.